These 21 T cell receptor beta chains were all obtained from the same sample, sequenced in a study of technical replicates of blood from a handful of donors. Measured with immunoSEQ multiplex PCR; TCRdb has only the in-frame clones, and not every one. Of approximately 77,000 clones in the sample, around 94% were seen once. The sequenced sample consisted of T cells isolated from PBMCs. The receptors stem from a human donor in good health.

The chain's CDR3 is CASSFRGPGNQPQHF. The CDR3, as DNA: TGTGCCAGCAGCTTTCGAGGGCCTGGCAATCAGCCCCAGCATTTT. The chain joins TRBV7-2 to TRBJ1-5; D not certain. Trimming shortened V by 3 bases and J by 2 bases, and 11 bases separated the two germline ends. CDR3 size: 15 residues. The germline V gene has CDR1 SGHTA and CDR2 FQGNSA.

This clone was observed a few times. This chain links TRBV5-4 with TRBJ2-7, with 7 bases lining up with TRBD2. Trimming cost V 1 base and J 3 bases; bases outside gene matches: 4. Germline V lookup: CDR1 SGHNT, CDR2 YYREEE (reference sequence). This CDR3 is 14 amino acids long. The CDR3 bases are TGTGCCAGCAGCTTGCGGGAGGCAGTCTACGAGCAGTACTTC. It is translated as CASSLREAVYEQYF. The entire variable domain, with the rest obtained from reference TRBV5-4 and TRBJ2-7, is as follows: ETGVTQSPTHLIKTRGQQVTLRCSSQSGHNTVSWYQQALGQGPQFIFQYYREEENGRGNFPPRFSGLQFPNYSSELNVNALELDDSALYLCASSLREAVYEQYFGPGTRLTVT.

This chain connects TRBV2 to TRBJ2-2; 7 nucleotides match TRBD1. Trimming took 6 bases from V and 6 from J; bases not matched to a gene: 4. The length of the CDR3 is 13 residues. Germline V gene sequence: CDR1 SNHLY, CDR2 FYNNEI. The CDR3 nucleotides read TGTGCCAGCAGCGATACAGGGGCCGGGGAGCTGTTTTTT. It yields the protein CASSDTGAGELFF.

This chain's CDR3 is CASSQGTGGTDTQYF. The DNA of the CDR3 is TGCGCCAGCAGCCAAGGGACAGGGGGCACAGATACGCAGTATTTT. The chain is built from TRBV4-1 and TRBJ2-3; 9 positions match TRBD1. Germline lookup yields CDR1 MGHRA and CDR2 YSYEKL. Unmatched junction bases numbered 0, after V lost 1 base and J lost 1 base. The CDR3 contains 15 residues.

V is TRBV11-2 and J is TRBJ2-5; perhaps TRBD2 as D (5 bases). Trimming shortened V by 3 bases and J by 1 base, and 9 bases separated the two germline ends. The germline gives CDR1 SGHAT, CDR2 FQNNGV. This CDR3 comprises 14 residues. Written as DNA, the CDR3 is TGTGCCAGCAGCTTTCAGGACTTCCAAGAGACCCAGTACTTC. It is translated as CASSFQDFQETQYF.

The chain couples TRBV28 to TRBJ2-1; no clear D gene. The germline CDR1 and CDR2 sequences are MDHEN and SYDVKM. Trimming left V 6 bases short and J 6 bases short, with 12 bases between. The CDR3 is 13 amino acids. For the CDR3, the DNA is TGTGCCAGCAGCCCCCAGTTGTTCAATGAGCAGTTCTTC. Protein: CASSPQLFNEQFF.

The V gene is TRBV7-9, the J gene TRBJ2-2; D remains ambiguous. The germline V and J ends were trimmed by 7 bases and 0 bases, with 12 bases remaining between them. CDR3 size: 15 residues. CDR1 and CDR2 from the germline V gene are SEHNR and FQNEAQ (reference sequence). As DNA, the CDR3 is TGTGCCAGCACTCCCCAGGTTTCGAACACCGGGGAGCTGTTTTTT. Translating it yields CASTPQVSNTGELFF.

The chain has TRBV19 and TRBJ1-3, with 10 bases that match TRBD1. This CDR3 has 15 residues. CDR1 LNHDA and CDR2 SQIVND come from the germline V gene (reference sequence). V shed 4 bases and J 2 bases; nucleotides not matched to a gene: 2. The CDR3 sequence: CASSTGTGAGNTIYF. The CDR3 coding sequence is TGTGCCAGTAGTACCGGGACAGGGGCTGGAAACACCATATATTTT.

The chain combines TRBV19 with TRBJ2-4; the D gene is possibly TRBD1 (5 bases). Germline CDR1 LNHDA, CDR2 SQIVND (reference sequence). The CDR3 contains 14 residues. V gave up 5 bases and J gave up 0 bases, with 8 bases separating them. The CDR3 is CASSAGLAKNIQYF. The CDR3 nucleotides read TGTGCCAGTAGTGCAGGGCTAGCCAAAAACATTCAGTACTTC.

The gene calls are TRBV28 and TRBJ2-3; 10 bases fit TRBD2. J gave up 5 bases and V 2 bases, and 7 bases lay outside the gene matches. The CDR3 consists of 16 residues. Germline lookup yields CDR1 MDHEN and CDR2 SYDVKM. Written as DNA, the CDR3 is TGTGCCAGCAGTTTAAGACTAGCGGGCCCGGAAGATACGCAGTATTTT. Residues: CASSLRLAGPEDTQYF. The variable domain in full, completed from reference TRBV28 and TRBJ2-3, reads DVKVTQSSRYLVKRTGEKVFLECVQDMDHENMFWYRQDPGLGLRLIYFSYDVKMKEKGDIPEGYSVSREKKERFSLILESASTNQTSMYLCASSLRLAGPEDTQYFGPGTRLTVL.

The genes are TRBV4-3 and TRBJ2-1; a weak D match, TRBD1 (5 bases). Germline CDR1 LGHNA, CDR2 YSLEER. Trimming shortened V by 6 bases and J by 6 bases, and 9 bases separated the two germline ends. The CDR3 length is 12 residues. CDR3 sequence: CASSSRVNEQFF. CDR3 DNA sequence: TGCGCCAGCAGTAGCAGGGTCAATGAGCAGTTCTTC.

This clone has just one count. The chain uses TRBV5-1 and TRBJ2-7; 14 nucleotides agree with TRBD2. CDR1 and CDR2 from the germline V gene are SGHRS and YFSETQ. The trim removed 0 bases at V and 4 bases at J, leaving 9 bases unmatched. This CDR3 contains 18 residues. CDR3 coding DNA: TGCGCCAGCAGCTTGGAACTGGGACTAGCGGGAGAGGGTTACGAGCAGTACTTC. This sequence encodes CASSLELGLAGEGYEQYF.

V is TRBV7-8 and J is TRBJ2-7, with D possibly matching TRBD2 (6 bases). Germline values: CDR1 SGHVS, CDR2 FQNEAQ. V shed 1 base and J shed 0 bases, with 16 bases lying between them. The CDR3 sequence is 17 residues long. The CDR3 reads CASSLVPLADFSYEQYF. The CDR3 nucleotides are TGTGCCAGCAGCTTAGTCCCTTTAGCGGACTTCTCCTACGAGCAGTACTTC.

The rearrangement links TRBV28 to TRBJ1-2; TRBD1 is a possible D gene (6 bases). The length of the CDR3 is 13 residues. V was shortened by 11 bases and J by 6 bases, with 19 bases between the two germline ends. The germline V gene has CDR1 MDHEN and CDR2 SYDVKM. CDR3 in DNA: TGTGCCGGATCCCAAAGGGGGGGGCATGGCTACACCTTC. Translation: CAGSQRGGHGYTF.

The V call is TRBV4-1, the J call TRBJ1-5; 10 positions agree with TRBD1. This CDR3 is built from 16 residues. The V gene end was trimmed by 0 bases and the J gene end by 7 bases; junction bases not matched to a gene: 6. Germline V lookup: CDR1 MGHRA, CDR2 YSYEKL. The CDR3 reads CASSQEDRGLYQPQHF. As DNA, the CDR3 is TGCGCCAGCAGCCAAGAAGACAGGGGGCTGTACCAGCCCCAGCATTTT.

This clone was seen once. V and J are TRBV5-1 and TRBJ2-5; weak D call: TRBD1 (6 bases). CDR3 length: 15 amino acids. Trimming took off 4 bases at V and 4 bases at J, with 17 bases between the two ends. Germline V lookup: CDR1 SGHRS, CDR2 YFSETQ. The CDR3 DNA reads TGCGCCAGCAGCCCCTACGCACAGGGTACAGAGACCCAGTACTTC. Its protein is CASSPYAQGTETQYF.

V gene TRBV9 combines with J gene TRBJ2-7; maybe TRBD1 (5 bases). Germline values: CDR1 SGDLS, CDR2 YYNGEE. V was cut by 3 bases and J by 6 bases, with 10 bases left in between. This CDR3 contains 12 residues. CDR3: CASSAQGSEQYF. The CDR3 bases are TGTGCCAGCAGCGCTCAGGGTTCCGAGCAGTACTTC.

The chain uses TRBV30 and TRBJ2-1; D perhaps matches TRBD1 (6 bases). This CDR3 comprises 12 residues. The germline V and J ends were trimmed by 0 bases and 11 bases, with 11 bases remaining between them. Germline V lookup: CDR1 GTSNPN, CDR2 SVGIG (reference sequence). The DNA of the CDR3 is TGTGCCTGGAGTGTTAGTGGGACAAAGCAGTTCTTC. As protein: CAWSVSGTKQFF.

This chain uses TRBV29-1 with TRBJ2-2; D is perhaps TRBD1 (6 bases). Germline values: CDR1 SQVTM, CDR2 ANQGSEA. The V gene lost 7 bases and the J gene lost 9 bases, with 12 bases spanning the gap. The CDR3 consists of 11 residues. CDR3 in DNA: TGCAGCGCCGTGACAGGCTGGGAGCTGTTTTTT. Protein sequence: CSAVTGWELFF.

This chain connects TRBV6-1 to TRBJ2-1; D might be TRBD2 (6 bases). From germline, CDR1 is MNHNS and CDR2 SASEGT. Between the trimmed V and J ends, which lost 5 bases and 3 bases, there was a span of 11 bases. This CDR3 spans 14 amino acids. In DNA form, the CDR3 reads TGTGCCAGCAGTCTAGTAGCGGACTACAATGAGCAGTTCTTC. This codes for CASSLVADYNEQFF.

The chain carries TRBV30 and TRBJ2-7; 11 positions agree with TRBD1. The CDR3 spans 14 residues. Germline assignment: CDR1 GTSNPN and CDR2 SVGIG (reference sequence). Unmatched junction bases numbered 7, after V lost 7 bases and J lost 2 bases. CDR3 sequence reads: CAFTADRGPYEQYF. In DNA, the CDR3 is TGTGCCTTTACAGCGGACAGGGGGCCCTACGAGCAGTACTTC.